Detailed here is one T cell receptor beta chain. The target antigen is unknown. One end of the junction fails to match germline, which may point to a read error. Method: immunoSEQ multiplex PCR; TCRdb's copy keeps in-frame clones and lacks some. The sample records fewer than 80,000 clones, 80% to 90% being singletons. This sample was taken from a study of OX40 agonist ivuxolimab in advanced cancers. General study points: Undetermined was the antigen specificity of the expanded peripheral T cells.

Germline V gives CDR1 SSHAT, CDR2 FNYEAQ (reference sequence). The CDR3 covers 15 residues. Source: CD4+ or CD8+ T cells sorted from blood, taken in a trial of the OX40 agonist ivuxolimab. V is TRBV7-7 and J is TRBJ2-3, with 8 bases fitting TRBD2. The clonotype was recovered from an adult with an advanced solid tumor such as melanoma, head and neck, liver or kidney cancer. CDR3 in amino acids: CASSPVAGSTDTQYF. CDR3 nucleotides: TGTGCTAGCAGCCCTGTAGCGGGGTCCACAGATACGCAGTATTTT.